These 19 T cell receptor beta chains were all obtained from the same sample, sequenced in a study of a mutant IDH1 vaccine in newly diagnosed glioma. The time point: week 47, end of study. The study gave 300 ug of mutant IDH1 20-mer peptide per vaccine dose, with topical imiquimod. Data came from immunoSEQ multiplex PCR; TCRdb stores just in-frame clones and leaves some out. The data show about 56,000 clones, 83% seen once. These receptors have no identified antigens. This specimen was PBMCs, taken from a glioma patient whose treatment included an IDH1 peptide vaccine. The source is a woman between 45 and 65 years old with glioma.

The chain has TRBV27 and TRBJ1-1; D possibly corresponds to TRBD1 (6 bases). The germline V gene encodes CDR1 MNHEY and CDR2 SMNVEV (reference sequence). Trimming took off 3 bases at V and 0 bases at J, with 14 bases between the two ends. This CDR3 spans 16 amino acids. CDR3 region: CASSLGGNRVNTEAFF. The CDR3, as DNA: TGTGCCAGCAGTTTGGGGGGAAACAGGGTGAACACTGAAGCTTTCTTT.

In its sample, this clone was seen once. The rearrangement joins TRBV5-1 to TRBJ2-5; possible D gene TRBD2, 5 bases. V lost 3 bases and J lost 3, with 12 bases in between. There are 14 residues in the CDR3. Germline V CDR1 and CDR2: SGHRS, YFSETQ. The CDR3, as DNA: TGCGCCAGCAGCTCTGAGGGCGGAAAAGAGACCCAGTACTTC. Protein sequence: CASSSEGGKETQYF.

The chain joins TRBV9 to TRBJ2-5; D remains ambiguous. Trimming shortened V by 0 bases and J by 4 bases, and 10 bases separated the two germline ends. The CDR3 loop spans 14 amino acids. Germline values: CDR1 SGDLS, CDR2 YYNGEE. This CDR3 reads CASSVGLTPETQYF. CDR3 nucleotides: TGTGCCAGCAGCGTAGGTTTGACTCCAGAGACCCAGTACTTC.

The chain links TRBV7-6 to TRBJ2-7; D perhaps matches TRBD2 (5 bases). The CDR3 consists of 14 residues. V was trimmed by 5 bases and J by 0 bases, leaving 11 bases between them. The germline gives CDR1 SGHVS, CDR2 FNYEAQ. The CDR3: CASSPWTFSYEQYF. DNA for the CDR3: TGTGCCAGCAGCCCCTGGACTTTCTCCTACGAGCAGTACTTC.

The chain has TRBV6-1 and TRBJ1-2; D ambiguous. Germline values: CDR1 MNHNS, CDR2 SASEGT. The CDR3 length is 14 residues. The germline V and J ends were trimmed by 8 bases and 0 bases, with 13 bases remaining between them. This CDR3 is CASLNNLANYGYTF. The CDR3 DNA sequence: TGTGCCAGCCTGAACAACTTAGCTAACTATGGCTACACCTTC.

This clone qualifies as medium-sized. The chain joins TRBV5-1 to TRBJ2-7; D call uncertain. CDR3 length equals 15 residues. CDR1 SGHRS and CDR2 YFSETQ come from the germline V gene. Between the trimmed V and J ends, which lost 3 bases and 5 bases, there was a span of 18 bases. The CDR3: CASSYLGPFRDEQYF. The DNA for the CDR3 is TGCGCCAGCAGCTATTTAGGGCCGTTCCGCGACGAGCAGTACTTC.

This clone was counted once. This chain uses TRBV9 with TRBJ2-1; possible D gene TRBD2, 5 bases. This CDR3 contains 13 residues. V lost 2 bases, J lost 8 bases, and 11 bases lay in between. In germline, CDR1 is SGDLS, CDR2 YYNGEE. CDR3 amino acids: CASSVDGLDEQFF. In DNA form, the CDR3 reads TGTGCCAGCAGCGTCGACGGACTTGATGAGCAGTTCTTC. Complete variable domain (other parts from reference TRBV9 and TRBJ2-1): DSGVTQTPKHLITATGQRVTLRCSPRSGDLSVYWYQQSLDQGLQFLIQYYNGEERAKGNILERFSAQQFPDLHSELNLSSLELGDSALYFCASSVDGLDEQFFGPGTRLTVL.

V usage is TRBV5-1 and J usage is TRBJ1-4; 8 bases fit TRBD1. The CDR3 loop spans 16 amino acids. The V gene end was trimmed by 4 bases and the J gene end by 3 bases; junction bases not matched to a gene: 8. Per germline, CDR1 SGHRS and CDR2 YFSETQ. In DNA form, the CDR3 reads TGCGCCAGCAGCGGAGGCAGGGGGCTTTCTAATGAAAAACTGTTTTTT. Translation: CASSGGRGLSNEKLFF.

J is TRBJ1-1 and V is TRBV30, with D unresolved. This CDR3 is built from 14 residues. Trimming pared 0 bases from V and 2 bases from J, leaving 10 bases between. CDR1 GTSNPN and CDR2 SVGIG come from the germline V gene (reference sequence). This CDR3 reads CAWSVAGDNTEAFF. CDR3 DNA: TGTGCCTGGAGTGTAGCAGGCGACAACACTGAAGCTTTCTTT.

The chain links TRBV6-1 to TRBJ2-7, with D possibly being TRBD2 (5 bases). Trimming took 8 bases from V and 3 from J, leaving 8 bases between them. Germline V CDR1 and CDR2: MNHNS, SASEGT. The CDR3 extends over 11 amino acids. CDR3 loop: CASGEIYEQYF. DNA for the CDR3: TGTGCCAGCGGGGAGATCTACGAGCAGTACTTC.

This clone was counted only a few times. V is TRBV2 and J is TRBJ2-7; possibly TRBD1 for D (7 bases). The CDR3 totals 15 residues. Deletions cut 11 bases from V and 3 bases from J, with 23 bases between. Germline CDR1 reads SNHLY; CDR2 reads FYNNEI. CDR3 protein: CAWRGGTEVDYEQYF. For the CDR3, the DNA is TGTGCCTGGCGAGGCGGGACAGAGGTTGACTACGAGCAGTACTTC.

The V call is TRBV5-1, the J call TRBJ2-7, with 9 positions matching TRBD1. CDR3 length equals 16 residues. CDR1 is SGHRS, CDR2 YFSETQ, per germline. Unmatched junction bases numbered 16, after V lost 5 bases and J lost 7 bases. The CDR3: CASRSKTGGGFEEQYF. The DNA for the CDR3 is TGCGCCAGCAGGTCGAAGACAGGGGGGGGGTTCGAGGAGCAGTACTTC. Based on the CDR3 plus reference TRBV5-1 and TRBJ2-7, the full variable domain is KAGVTQTPRYLIKTRGQQVTLSCSPISGHRSVSWYQQTPGQGLQFLFEYFSETQRNKGNFPGRFSGRQFSNSRSEMNVSTLELGDSALYLCASRSKTGGGFEEQYFGPGTRLTVT.

J is TRBJ2-7 and V is TRBV2; TRBD1 matches 12 bases. Germline CDR1 and CDR2: SNHLY and FYNNEI. V lost 6 bases, J lost 4 bases, and 4 bases stayed unmatched. The CDR3 contains 14 residues. The DNA of the CDR3 is TGTGCCAGCAGCGGGACAGGGGGCCGGTACGAGCAGTACTTC. It encodes CASSGTGGRYEQYF.

The rearrangement uses TRBV4-2 and TRBJ2-7; TRBD1 is a possible D gene (5 bases). There are 14 residues in the CDR3. Trimming pared 5 bases from V and 2 bases from J, leaving 13 bases between. Germline V CDR1 and CDR2: LGHNA, YNFKEQ. In DNA, the CDR3 is TGTGCCAGCAGCGACCAACCAGGGACCTACGAGCAGTACTTC. Residues: CASSDQPGTYEQYF.

The rearrangement joins TRBV6-1 to TRBJ1-4, with no clear D. Germline CDR1 and CDR2: MNHNS and SASEGT. This CDR3 contains 15 residues. Deletions cut 7 bases from V and 0 bases from J, with 12 bases between. CDR3 residues: CASTGTTATNEKLFF. CDR3 sequence (DNA): TGTGCCAGCACTGGCACCACTGCAACTAATGAAAAACTGTTTTTT.

Regarding this clone: Sequence at one end of the junction differs from germline and may be a read error. The V and J genes are TRBV7-8 and TRBJ2-4, with D unclear. From germline, CDR1 is SGHVS and CDR2 FQNEAQ. This CDR3 spans 13 amino acids. The CDR3 DNA reads TGTGCCAGCAGCTTGCAAGCCGAAAACATTCAGTACTTC. Its translation: CASSLQAENIQYF.

The CDR3 DNA sequence: TGTGCCAGCAGCCCGCCCCGGGACACCCACTACGAGCAGTACTTC. It codes for CASSPPRDTHYEQYF. V gene TRBV7-9 combines with J gene TRBJ2-7, with D possibly being TRBD1 (6 bases). The CDR3 has 15 amino acids. The germline CDR1 and CDR2 sequences are SEHNR and FQNEAQ (reference sequence). The V gene lost 5 bases and the J gene lost 3 bases, with 17 bases spanning the gap.

The rearrangement links TRBV9 to TRBJ1-1; possible D gene TRBD1, 6 bases. The germline CDR1 and CDR2 sequences are SGDLS and YYNGEE. V shed 4 bases and J shed 6 bases, with 10 bases lying between them. This CDR3 comprises 12 residues. CDR3 sequence: CASSLGGPEAFF. The DNA of the CDR3 is TGTGCCAGCAGCCTAGGGGGGCCTGAAGCTTTCTTT.

This chain links TRBV5-4 with TRBJ1-2; TRBD1 agrees at 7 bases. The CDR3 has 16 amino acids. Germline V CDR1 and CDR2: SGHNT, YYREEE (reference sequence). V was clipped by 3 bases and J by 2 bases; unmatched bases: 10. This CDR3 reads CASSSMTGKGNYGYTF. Here the CDR3 DNA reads TGTGCCAGCAGCTCCATGACAGGGAAAGGCAACTATGGCTACACCTTC.